This T cell receptor (beta chain) was captured in a study of blood T cell repertoires in COVID-19. This CDR3 has 15 residues. The germline CDR1 and CDR2 sequences are LNHDA and SQIVND (reference sequence). V dropped 6 bases and J dropped 6; count of bases not matched to a gene: 8. The assay was immunoSEQ multiplex PCR, and TCRdb's table has in-frame clones only and misses some. The sample lists roughly 190,000 clones, around four fifths seen once, with about 6% in the top ten. V is TRBV19 and J is TRBJ1-4, with 9 nucleotides matching TRBD1. This sequence originates from a woman in her thirties or forties with acute or convalescent COVID-19. Sequencing was performed on peripheral blood. DNA for the CDR3: TGTGCCAGTAGAGCTCTCCGGGACAGGGATGAAAAACTGTTTTTT. Amino acids: CASRALRDRDEKLFF.